These T cell receptor beta chains were read from a single sample in a study of cytomegalovirus exposure and HLA in healthy donors. Clones were sequenced by immunoSEQ multiplex PCR, and TCRdb holds only the in-frame ones, with some missing. The profile covers approximately 220,000 clones, with under 95% appearing a single time and about 0.95% taken by the ten largest. Sequenced sample: PBMCs. The receptor set was obtained from a woman aged 18-29 years in good health and CMV-seronegative. Each CDR3 is given with its conserved first and last residue. D genes are given only for firm matches. Only some rows state a clone size, as once, few, many or a class for expanded clones.

clone_size j_call v_call d_call cdr3_aa cdr3_nt
NA TRBJ2-7 TRBV11-1 TRBD2 CASSLSGLAGTEQYF TGTGCCAGCAGCTTAAGCGGGCTAGCGGGAACCGAGCAGTACTTC
NA TRBJ2-1 TRBV30 TRBD2 CAWASGRGLFEQFF TGTGCCTGGGCGTCGGGGAGGGGTTTATTTGAGCAGTTCTTC
NA TRBJ2-1 TRBV30 TRBD1 CAWTRGRYNEQFF TGTGCCTGGACCAGGGGGCGTTACAATGAGCAGTTCTTC
NA TRBJ1-1 TRBV6-5 TRBD1 CASQGQGMNTEAFF TGTGCCAGCCAGGGACAGGGGATGAACACTGAAGCTTTCTTT
NA TRBJ2-3 TRBV6-1 NA CASSELDREEGTDTQYF TGTGCCAGCAGTGAACTGGATCGGGAAGAGGGCACAGATACGCAGTATTTT
NA TRBJ2-7 TRBV10-3 TRBD2 CAIDPSGSRSVSQQYF TGTGCCATCGATCCTAGCGGGAGTCGGAGTGTGTCGCAGCAGTACTTC
NA TRBJ2-1 TRBV6-6 NA CASNSPLGAGANEQFF TGTGCCAGCAACTCCCCTCTGGGGGCGGGTGCGAATGAGCAGTTCTTC
NA TRBJ2-1 TRBV9 NA CASSGPTPGVRNEQFF TGTGCCAGCAGCGGACCTACTCCGGGAGTGAGAAATGAGCAGTTCTTC
NA TRBJ2-3 TRBV30 NA CAWSWLGTDTQYF TGTGCCTGGAGCTGGCTGGGCACAGATACGCAGTATTTT
NA TRBJ1-6 TRBV5-1 TRBD1 CASRATQTGHNSPLHF TGCGCCAGCAGGGCCACACAGACAGGGCATAATTCACCCCTCCACTTT
NA TRBJ2-5 TRBV25-1 NA CASSESNRRETQYF TGTGCCAGCAGTGAATCGAACAGGCGAGAGACCCAGTACTTC
NA TRBJ2-3 TRBV11-3 TRBD1 CASSVGQAQGSTDTQYF TGTGCCAGCAGCGTGGGACAGGCCCAGGGTAGCACAGATACGCAGTATTTT
NA TRBJ1-2 TRBV5-4 TRBD1 CASSRTGANYGYTF TGTGCCAGCAGCCGGACAGGGGCTAACTATGGCTACACCTTC
NA TRBJ1-3 TRBV19 TRBD1 CASSDRTGGAATRNTIYF TGTGCCAGTAGCGACCGGACAGGGGGAGCCGCAACACGAAACACCATATATTTT
NA TRBJ1-1 TRBV6-1 NA CASSALDRTTEAFF TGTGCCAGCAGTGCCCTCGACAGAACCACTGAAGCTTTCTTT
few TRBJ1-1 TRBV10-1 NA CASSDRGNTEAFF TGCGCCAGCAGTGACAGGGGGAACACTGAAGCTTTCTTT
NA TRBJ1-1 TRBV28 TRBD1 CASSRQGVADTEAFF TGTGCCAGCAGCCGACAGGGGGTTGCGGACACTGAAGCTTTCTTT
NA TRBJ2-1 TRBV7-9 TRBD2 CASSSVREYNEQFF TGTGCCAGCAGCTCCGTGCGGGAGTACAATGAGCAGTTCTTC
NA TRBJ2-7 TRBV6-1 TRBD2 CASSEVRGLADPSRYEQYF TGTGCCAGCAGTGAGGTTCGGGGTCTAGCGGACCCTTCCCGCTACGAGCAGTACTTC
NA TRBJ2-5 TRBV2 TRBD2 CASSALRGRLAGAPLQETQYF TGTGCCAGCAGCGCGCTCAGGGGGCGACTAGCGGGAGCACCTCTACAAGAGACCCAGTACTTC
NA TRBJ1-3 TRBV25-1 TRBD1 CASSEPTGLGNTIYF TGTGCCAGCAGTGAACCGACAGGGCTTGGAAACACCATATATTTT
NA TRBJ2-7 TRBV7-2 TRBD1 CASSPGQVTYEQYF TGTGCCAGCAGCCCCGGACAGGTTACCTACGAGCAGTACTTC
NA TRBJ2-5 TRBV5-1 TRBD1 CASSGTGDFGETQYF TGCGCCAGCAGCGGGACAGGGGATTTTGGGGAGACCCAGTACTTC
NA TRBJ2-7 TRBV5-1 NA CASSLGQSYEQYF TGCGCCAGCAGCTTGGGGCAGTCCTACGAGCAGTACTTC
once TRBJ2-3 TRBV30 NA CAWRGLLLTDTQYF TGTGCCTGGAGGGGACTTTTGCTCACAGATACGCAGTATTTT
NA TRBJ1-5 TRBV2 TRBD1 CASSGPRQGDNKPQHF TGTGCCAGCAGTGGTCCGAGACAGGGTGACAATAAGCCCCAGCATTTT
few TRBJ1-2 TRBV18 NA CASSTGVDLHGYTF TGTGCCAGCTCGACGGGGGTAGACCTTCATGGCTACACCTTC
NA TRBJ1-3 TRBV5-1 NA CASSLEGRRGNTIYF TGCGCCAGCAGCTTAGAGGGCCGAAGAGGAAACACCATATATTTT
NA TRBJ1-3 TRBV5-1 NA CASSLNGDSGNTIYF TGCGCCAGCAGCTTAAACGGAGACTCTGGAAACACCATATATTTT
NA TRBJ1-4 TRBV28 NA CASSLPATNEKLFF TGTGCCAGCAGTTTACCTGCAACTAATGAAAAACTGTTTTTT
NA TRBJ2-1 TRBV20-1 NA CSARGLVEQFF TGCAGTGCTAGAGGACTTGTTGAGCAGTTCTTC
NA TRBJ2-1 TRBV19 NA CASVGATRNEQFF TGTGCCAGCGTGGGAGCGACTCGCAATGAGCAGTTCTTC
NA TRBJ2-2 TRBV19 TRBD2 CASSIPVVAGVTGELFF TGTGCCAGTAGTATCCCGGTGGTAGCGGGAGTTACTGGGGAGCTGTTTTTT
NA TRBJ2-4 TRBV6-5 TRBD1 CASSYRQGNIQYF TGTGCCAGCAGTTATCGACAGGGCAACATTCAGTACTTC
NA TRBJ2-7 TRBV11-2 NA CASSLSRRSYEQYF TGTGCCAGCAGCTTGAGTAGGCGGAGCTACGAGCAGTACTTC
NA TRBJ2-2 TRBV10-2 NA CATEALASTGELFF TGCGCCACCGAAGCTCTCGCGAGTACCGGGGAGCTGTTTTTT
NA TRBJ1-2 TRBV9 TRBD1 CASSAYTGDGYTF TGTGCCAGCAGCGCATACACAGGGGATGGCTACACCTTC
NA TRBJ2-1 TRBV5-1 TRBD2 CASSWGLAGISYNEQFF TGCGCCAGCAGCTGGGGACTAGCGGGAATCTCCTACAATGAGCAGTTCTTC
NA TRBJ2-3 TRBV28 TRBD2 CASGLAGGADTQYF TGTGCCAGCGGGTTAGCGGGAGGGGCCGATACGCAGTATTTT
NA TRBJ2-7 TRBV6-5 TRBD1 CASSRSGGSGYEQYF TGTGCCAGCAGCAGATCAGGGGGCTCGGGTTACGAGCAGTACTTC
NA TRBJ2-2 TRBV27 TRBD2 CASSLSGTSGRSGELFF TGTGCCAGCAGTTTATCGGGGACTAGCGGGAGGTCCGGGGAGCTGTTTTTT
few TRBJ1-2 TRBV19 TRBD1 CASRRQGGGYTF TGTGCCAGTAGGAGACAGGGTGGTGGCTACACCTTC
NA TRBJ1-2 TRBV11-2 NA CASSRSAGYNGYTF TGTGCCAGCAGCCGTAGTGCAGGGTACAATGGCTACACCTTC
NA TRBJ1-5 TRBV28 TRBD1 CASSNTGGRSNQPQHF TGTGCCAGCAGCAACACAGGGGGCAGGAGCAATCAGCCCCAGCATTTT
once TRBJ1-4 TRBV28 NA CASSTPGLNEKLFF TGTGCCAGCAGTACGCCGGGATTGAATGAAAAACTGTTTTTT
NA TRBJ2-1 TRBV28 NA CASSWGVDEQFF TGTGCCAGCAGTTGGGGGGTTGATGAGCAGTTCTTC
NA TRBJ2-3 TRBV27 NA CASSLGSGVRTDTQYF TGTGCCAGCAGTTTGGGGTCCGGGGTCCGCACAGATACGCAGTATTTT
NA TRBJ1-2 TRBV18 NA CASSAGGPPALYGYTF TGTGCCAGCTCGGCGGGGGGACCCCCGGCCCTATATGGCTACACCTTC
NA TRBJ1-4 TRBV15 TRBD1 CATSRENRGLEKLFF TGTGCCACCAGCAGAGAGAACAGGGGGCTTGAAAAACTGTTTTTT
NA TRBJ1-5 TRBV19 NA CASSSGQSSGYNQPQHF TGTGCCAGTAGTAGCGGTCAAAGTTCGGGGTACAATCAGCCCCAGCATTTT
NA TRBJ1-2 TRBV6-6 NA CASSRTGTNGYTF TGTGCCAGCAGCCGTACCGGGACAAATGGCTACACCTTC
once TRBJ1-2 TRBV19 NA CAGRTGTYGYTF TGTGCCGGTAGAACAGGGACCTATGGCTACACCTTC
NA TRBJ1-2 TRBV6-5 NA CASSYYQGPYYGYTF TGTGCCAGCAGTTACTATCAGGGCCCCTACTATGGCTACACCTTC
NA TRBJ2-7 TRBV7-2 TRBD2 CASSLVAGVTEQYF TGTGCCAGCAGCTTAGTGGCGGGAGTGACCGAGCAGTACTTC
NA TRBJ1-4 TRBV5-1 NA CASSMDSNEKLFF TGCGCCAGCAGCATGGACAGCAATGAAAAACTGTTTTTT
NA TRBJ2-1 TRBV2 TRBD2 CASSLGLAGAYNEQFF TGTGCCAGCAGTTTGGGACTAGCGGGAGCTTACAATGAGCAGTTCTTC
NA TRBJ2-7 TRBV5-4 TRBD2 CASSFALGAGLGYEQYF TGTGCCAGCAGCTTCGCTCTAGGAGCGGGGCTAGGATACGAGCAGTACTTC